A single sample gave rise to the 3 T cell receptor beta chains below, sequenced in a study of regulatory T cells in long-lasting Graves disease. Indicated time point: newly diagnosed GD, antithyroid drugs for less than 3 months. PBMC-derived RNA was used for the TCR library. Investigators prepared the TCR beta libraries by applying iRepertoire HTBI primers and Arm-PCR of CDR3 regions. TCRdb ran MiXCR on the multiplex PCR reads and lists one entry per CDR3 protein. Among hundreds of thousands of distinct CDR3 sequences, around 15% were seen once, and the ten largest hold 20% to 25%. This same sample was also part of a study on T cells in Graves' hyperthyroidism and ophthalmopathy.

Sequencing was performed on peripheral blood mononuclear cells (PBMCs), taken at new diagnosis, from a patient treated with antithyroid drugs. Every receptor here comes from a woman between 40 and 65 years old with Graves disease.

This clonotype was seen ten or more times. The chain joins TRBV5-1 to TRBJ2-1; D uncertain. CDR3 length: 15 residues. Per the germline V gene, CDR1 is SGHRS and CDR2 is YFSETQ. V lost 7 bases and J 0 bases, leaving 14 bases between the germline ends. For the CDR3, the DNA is TGCGCCAGCGTAGCTGGGGTTAGCTCCTACAATGAGCAGTTCTTC. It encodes CASVAGVSSYNEQFF. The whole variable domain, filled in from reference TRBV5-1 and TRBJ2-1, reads KAGVTQTPRYLIKTRGQQVTLSCSPISGHRSVSWYQQTPGQGLQFLFEYFSETQRNKGNFPGRFSGRQFSNSRSEMNVSTLELGDSALYLCASVAGVSSYNEQFFGPGTRLTVL.

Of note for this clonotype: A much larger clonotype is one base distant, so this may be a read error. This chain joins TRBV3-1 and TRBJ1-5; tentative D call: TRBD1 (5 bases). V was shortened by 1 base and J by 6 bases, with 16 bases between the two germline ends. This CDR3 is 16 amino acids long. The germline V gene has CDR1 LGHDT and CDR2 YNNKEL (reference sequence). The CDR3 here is CASSQAGEVGSQPQHF. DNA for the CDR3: TGTGCCAGCAGCCAAGCGGGGGAAGTCGGCAGTCAGCCCCAGCATTTT.

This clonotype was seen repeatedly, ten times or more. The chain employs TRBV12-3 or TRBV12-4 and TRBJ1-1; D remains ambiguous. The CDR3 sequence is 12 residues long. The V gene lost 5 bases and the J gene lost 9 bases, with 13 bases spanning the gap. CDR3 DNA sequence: TGTGCCAGCAGTCTACTCGCTCTAAAAGCTTTCTTT. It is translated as CASSLLALKAFF.